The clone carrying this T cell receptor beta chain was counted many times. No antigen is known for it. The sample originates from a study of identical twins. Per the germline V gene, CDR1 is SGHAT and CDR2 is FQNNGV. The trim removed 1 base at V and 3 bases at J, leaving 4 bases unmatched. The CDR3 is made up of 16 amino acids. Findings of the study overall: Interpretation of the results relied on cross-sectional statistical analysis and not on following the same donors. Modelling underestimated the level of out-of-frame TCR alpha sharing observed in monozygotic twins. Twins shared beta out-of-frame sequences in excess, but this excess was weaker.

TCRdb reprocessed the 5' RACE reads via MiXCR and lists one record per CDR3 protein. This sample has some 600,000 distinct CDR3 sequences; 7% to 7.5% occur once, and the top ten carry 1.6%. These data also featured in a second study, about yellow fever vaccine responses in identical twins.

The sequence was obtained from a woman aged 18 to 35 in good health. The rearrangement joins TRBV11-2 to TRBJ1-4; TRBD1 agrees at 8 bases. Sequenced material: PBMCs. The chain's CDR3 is CASSLGRGPSNEKLFF. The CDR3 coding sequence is TGTGCCAGCAGCTTAGGCAGGGGGCCATCTAATGAAAAACTGTTTTTT.